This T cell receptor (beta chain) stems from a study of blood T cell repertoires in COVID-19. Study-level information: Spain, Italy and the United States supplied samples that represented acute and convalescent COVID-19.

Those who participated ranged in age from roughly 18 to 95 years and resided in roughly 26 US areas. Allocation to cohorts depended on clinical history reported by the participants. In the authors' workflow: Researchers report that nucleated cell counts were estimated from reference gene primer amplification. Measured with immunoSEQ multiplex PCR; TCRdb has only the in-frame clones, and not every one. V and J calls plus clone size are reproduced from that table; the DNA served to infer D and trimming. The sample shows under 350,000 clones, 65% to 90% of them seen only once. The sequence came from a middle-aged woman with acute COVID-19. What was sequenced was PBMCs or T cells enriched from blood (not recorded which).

The CDR3 here is CASGPEIGVINEKLFF. The DNA of the CDR3 is TGTGCCAGTGGTCCGGAGATAGGTGTCATTAATGAAAAACTGTTTTTT. The rearrangement uses TRBV19 and TRBJ1-4, with no clear D. CDR3 length equals 16 residues. Germline V gene data show CDR1 as LNHDA and CDR2 as SQIVND (reference sequence). The V gene lost 8 bases and the J gene lost 4 bases, with 20 bases spanning the gap.